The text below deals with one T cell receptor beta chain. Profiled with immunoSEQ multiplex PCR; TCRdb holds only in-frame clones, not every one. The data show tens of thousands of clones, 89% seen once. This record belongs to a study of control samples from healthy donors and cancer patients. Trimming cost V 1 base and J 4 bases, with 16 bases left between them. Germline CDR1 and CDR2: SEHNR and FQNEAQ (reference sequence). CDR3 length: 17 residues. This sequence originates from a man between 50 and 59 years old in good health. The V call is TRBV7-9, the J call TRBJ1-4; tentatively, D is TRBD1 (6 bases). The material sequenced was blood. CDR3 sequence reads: CASSLVLGGRYNEKLFF. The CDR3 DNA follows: TGTGCCAGCAGCTTAGTCCTTGGGGGCCGATATAATGAAAAACTGTTTTTT.